Listed below are T cell receptor beta chains from one sample, sequenced in a study of OX40 agonist ivuxolimab in advanced cancers. Using immunoSEQ multiplex PCR, the repertoire was profiled, and TCRdb retains in-frame clones only, with some absent. The sample consists of over 65,000 clones, around 93% of them appearing once. This material consisted of CD4+ or CD8+ T cells sorted from blood, taken in a trial of the OX40 agonist ivuxolimab. The receptors here all came from an adult with an advanced solid tumor such as melanoma, head and neck, liver or kidney cancer. The CDR3 runs from the conserved cysteine through the conserved F or W. The D gene is left open where the match is weak. Size tells how often a clone was seen (once, few, many) or the class of an expanded clone, and some rows leave it out.

clone_size d_call j_call v_call cdr3_aa cdr3_nt
. . TRBJ2-5 TRBV7-8 CASETWVQETQYF TGTGCCAGCGAGACCTGGGTTCAAGAGACCCAGTACTTC
. . TRBJ1-1 TRBV5-1 CASSLGQRNTEAFF TGCGCCAGCAGCTTGGGACAACGGAACACTGAAGCTTTCTTT
few . TRBJ1-2 TRBV6-5 CASSPTSMGEGYTF TGTGCCAGCAGTCCTACATCGATGGGGGAAGGCTACACCTTC
. . TRBJ2-6 TRBV4-3 CASSQDTANSGANVLTF TGCGCCAGCAGCCAAGATACAGCGAACTCTGGGGCCAACGTCCTGACTTTC
once TRBD1 TRBJ2-1 TRBV5-5 CASSEDRGFYNEQFF TGTGCCAGCAGCGAGGACAGGGGCTTTTACAATGAGCAGTTCTTC
once . TRBJ2-5 TRBV6-6 CASSLLGGGAETQYF TGTGCCAGCAGCCTTTTAGGTGGGGGTGCGGAGACCCAGTACTTC
. TRBD1 TRBJ2-7 TRBV19 CASSAGTGSYEQYF TGTGCCAGTAGTGCCGGGACAGGCTCCTACGAGCAGTACTTC
. . TRBJ1-1 TRBV15 CATSRAQSSEAFF TGTGCCACCAGCAGGGCTCAGTCTTCTGAAGCTTTCTTT
. . TRBJ1-6 TRBV13 CASSLLGRSYNSPLHF TGTGCCAGCAGCTTGTTAGGAAGGTCCTATAATTCACCCCTCCACTTT
. . TRBJ2-3 TRBV9 CASSVVPEDTQYF TGTGCCAGCAGCGTAGTTCCGGAGGATACGCAGTATTTT
. . TRBJ1-1 TRBV5-1 CASSQVGFNTEAFF TGCGCCAGCAGCCAGGTCGGGTTTAACACTGAAGCTTTCTTT
. . TRBJ1-1 TRBV6-5 CASSYSQGGTEAFF TGTGCCAGCAGTTACTCCCAGGGAGGGACTGAAGCTTTCTTT
. TRBD2 TRBJ2-7 TRBV7-9 CASSDIAGGSYEQYF TGTGCCAGCAGCGACATAGCGGGGGGTTCCTACGAGCAGTACTTC
once . TRBJ1-5 TRBV7-9 CASSLGAQPQHF TGTGCCAGCAGCTTAGGGGCGCAGCCCCAGCATTTT
. . TRBJ2-1 TRBV29-1 CSVAGGSSYNEQFF TGCAGCGTTGCTGGGGGTAGCTCCTACAATGAGCAGTTCTTC
. . TRBJ2-1 TRBV27 CASSRGLGQFF TGTGCCAGCAGTAGGGGCCTCGGGCAGTTCTTC
. . TRBJ2-7 TRBV5-1 CASSLGQGIDEQYF TGCGCCAGCAGCTTGGGGCAGGGCATCGACGAGCAGTACTTC
. TRBD1 TRBJ2-2 TRBV29-1 CSGLAPGQGGRGELFF TGCAGCGGCCTAGCCCCGGGACAGGGAGGTCGCGGGGAGCTGTTTTTT
once . TRBJ1-5 TRBV27 CASSLWVNQPQHF TGTGCCAGCAGTTTATGGGTAAATCAGCCCCAGCATTTT
. . TRBJ1-2 TRBV2 CATKVGSGYGYTF TGTGCCACCAAAGTGGGGTCGGGCTATGGCTACACCTTC
once . TRBJ2-7 TRBV7-8 CASSWNYEQYF TGTGCCAGCAGCTGGAACTACGAGCAGTACTTC
. TRBD2 TRBJ2-7 TRBV7-2 CASSLGLAPLEQYF TGTGCCAGCAGCTTAGGACTAGCCCCCCTAGAGCAGTACTTC